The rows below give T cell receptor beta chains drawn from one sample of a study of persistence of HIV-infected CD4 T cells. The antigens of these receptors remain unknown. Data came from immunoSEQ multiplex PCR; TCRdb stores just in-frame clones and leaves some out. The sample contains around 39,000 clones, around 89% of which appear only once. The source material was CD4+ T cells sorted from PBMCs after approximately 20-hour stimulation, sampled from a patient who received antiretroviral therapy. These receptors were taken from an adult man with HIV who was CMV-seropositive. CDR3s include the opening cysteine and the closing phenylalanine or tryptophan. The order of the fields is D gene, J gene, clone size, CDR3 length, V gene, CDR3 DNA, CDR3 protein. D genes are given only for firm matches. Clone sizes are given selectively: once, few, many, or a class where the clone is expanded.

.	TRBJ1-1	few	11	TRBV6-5	TGTGCCAGCAGAGTTAACACTGAAGCTTTCTTT	CASRVNTEAFF
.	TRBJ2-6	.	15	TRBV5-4	TGTGCCAGCGGAGCTCAAAGCTCTGGGGCCAACGTCCTGACTTTC	CASGAQSSGANVLTF
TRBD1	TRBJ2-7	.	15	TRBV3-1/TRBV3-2	TGTGCCAGCAGCCAGGGGACAGGGTCCTCCTACGAGCAGTACTTC	CASSQGTGSSYEQYF
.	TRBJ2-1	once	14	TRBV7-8	TGTGCCAGCAGCTCTTCGTGGGGGCACAATGAGCAGTTCTTC	CASSSSWGHNEQFF
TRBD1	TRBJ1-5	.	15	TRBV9	TGTGCCAGCAGCGTAGAGCCCGGACAGGGACAGCCCCAGCATTTT	CASSVEPGQGQPQHF
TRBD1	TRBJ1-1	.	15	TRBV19	TGTGCCAGTAGTACGTCCGGGACAGGGTACACTGAAGCTTTCTTT	CASSTSGTGYTEAFF
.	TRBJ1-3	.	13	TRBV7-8	TGTGCCAGCAGCTCCATCCAAGGAAACACCATATATTTT	CASSSIQGNTIYF
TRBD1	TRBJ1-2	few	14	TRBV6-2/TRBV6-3	TGTGCCAGCAGTAAAGGGGGGACAGTAGCTGGCTACACCTTC	CASSKGGTVAGYTF
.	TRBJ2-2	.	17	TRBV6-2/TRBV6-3	TGTGCCAGCAGTTACGCTGGAGGGCGGGGGAACACCGGGGAGCTGTTTTTT	CASSYAGGRGNTGELFF
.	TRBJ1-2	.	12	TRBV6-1	TGTGCCAGCAGTGAAATCGACTATGGCTACACCTTC	CASSEIDYGYTF
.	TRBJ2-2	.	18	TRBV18	TGTGCCAGCTCACCGTTTAGGTCCGGGACGGGCAACACCGGGGAGCTGTTTTTT	CASSPFRSGTGNTGELFF
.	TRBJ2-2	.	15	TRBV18	TGTGCCAGCCAGGACAGCCGTGCGAACACCGGGGAGCTGTTTTTT	CASQDSRANTGELFF
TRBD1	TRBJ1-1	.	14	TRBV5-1	TGCGCCAGCAGCTTAGAAACAGGGGGCACTGAAGCTTTCTTT	CASSLETGGTEAFF
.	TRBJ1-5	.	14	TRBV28	TGTGCCAGCAATTCCCTCCCCAGGGGTCAGCCCCAGCATTTT	CASNSLPRGQPQHF
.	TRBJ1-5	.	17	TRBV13	TGTGCCAGCAGCTTCCATGTGGGGGGGCAAGGCAATCAGCCCCAGCATTTT	CASSFHVGGQGNQPQHF
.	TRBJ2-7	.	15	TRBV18	TGTGCCAGCTCACCACGAGACAGGTTTTCCTACGAGCAGTACTTC	CASSPRDRFSYEQYF
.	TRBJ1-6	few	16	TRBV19	TGTGCCAGTAGCCCATACGGGGTGTCAGGGGAATCACCCCTCCACTTT	CASSPYGVSGESPLHF